The source of this TCR beta chain is a study of cytomegalovirus exposure and HLA in healthy donors. It was with 60 Vbeta and 13 Jbeta primers that the PCR ran. Using immunoSEQ multiplex PCR, the repertoire was profiled, and TCRdb retains in-frame clones only, with some absent. Of around 170,000 clones listed, approximately 80% are singletons. CDR3 size: 17 residues. V lost 1 base to trimming and J lost 1 base; unmatched junction nucleotides: 3. The germline V gene encodes CDR1 LNHDA and CDR2 SQIVND (reference sequence). This rearrangement joins TRBV19 to TRBJ2-6; 8 bases align to TRBD2. The source of this sequence is a woman in her fifties or sixties in good health and CMV-seronegative. The specimen sequenced was PBMCs. CDR3 bases: TGTGCCAGTAGTATAGCGGGAGGGCCTTCTGGGGCCAACGTCCTGACTTTC. Its translation is CASSIAGGPSGANVLTF.